This TCR beta chain was retrieved from a study of T-cell memory formation after mild COVID-19. Study-wide points: Of the contracting clones, CD4+ ones lay mainly in CM and EM, and CD8+ ones in EMRA.

TCRdb re-derived calls from the 5' RACE reads in MiXCR, one entry per CDR3 protein. The sample shows under 250,000 distinct CDR3 sequences, under 30% of them seen only once. On this clonotype itself: Its antigen is still unknown.

Sequencing was done on a sample of PBMCs or a T cell subset sorted from them (not recorded which). The TCR sequence derives from an adult woman who had mild COVID-19 (a few samples of this study predate the infection). Cell type and time point are not known.

The DNA of the CDR3 is TGTGCCAGCATGGAAGTAGACGGAGGCTACACCTTC. Protein sequence: CASMEVDGGYTF. The rearrangement joins TRBV28 to TRBJ1-2; D uncertain. CDR1 is MDHEN and CDR2 is SYDVKM in the germline V gene. The V end was cut by 7 bases, the J end by 8 bases, with 14 bases between. The CDR3 consists of 12 residues.